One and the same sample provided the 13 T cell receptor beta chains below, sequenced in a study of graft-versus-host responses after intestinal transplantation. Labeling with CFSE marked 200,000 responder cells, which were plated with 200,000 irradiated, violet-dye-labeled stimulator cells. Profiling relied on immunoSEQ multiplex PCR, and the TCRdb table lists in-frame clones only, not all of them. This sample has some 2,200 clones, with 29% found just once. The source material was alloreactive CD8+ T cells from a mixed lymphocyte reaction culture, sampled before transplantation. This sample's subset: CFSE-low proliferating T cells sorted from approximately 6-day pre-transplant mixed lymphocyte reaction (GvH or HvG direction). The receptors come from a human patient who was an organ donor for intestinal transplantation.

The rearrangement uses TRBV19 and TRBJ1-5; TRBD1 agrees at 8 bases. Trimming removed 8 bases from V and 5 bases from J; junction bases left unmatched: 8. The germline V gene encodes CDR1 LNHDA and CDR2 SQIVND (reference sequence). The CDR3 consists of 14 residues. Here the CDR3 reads CASEPGQAYQPQHF. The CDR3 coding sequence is TGTGCCAGTGAACCGGGACAGGCATATCAGCCCCAGCATTTT.

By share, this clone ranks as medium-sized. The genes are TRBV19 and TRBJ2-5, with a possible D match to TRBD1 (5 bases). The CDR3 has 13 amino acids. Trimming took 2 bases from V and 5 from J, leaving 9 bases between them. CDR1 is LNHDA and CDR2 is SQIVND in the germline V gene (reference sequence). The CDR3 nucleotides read TGTGCCAGTAGTATATGGGGCGCGGAGACCCAGTACTTC. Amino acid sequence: CASSIWGAETQYF. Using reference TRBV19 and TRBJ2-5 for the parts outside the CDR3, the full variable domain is DGGITQSPKYLFRKEGQNVTLSCEQNLNHDAMYWYRQDPGQGLRLIYYSQIVNDFQKGDIAEGYSVSREKKESFPLTVTSAQKNPTAFYLCASSIWGAETQYFGPGTRLLVL.

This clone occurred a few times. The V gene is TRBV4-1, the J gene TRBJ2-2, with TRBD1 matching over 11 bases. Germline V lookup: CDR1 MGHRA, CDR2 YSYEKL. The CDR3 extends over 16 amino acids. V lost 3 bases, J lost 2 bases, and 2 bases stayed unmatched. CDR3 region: CASSHWTGGNTGELFF. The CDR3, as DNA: TGCGCCAGCAGCCACTGGACAGGGGGCAACACCGGGGAGCTGTTTTTT.

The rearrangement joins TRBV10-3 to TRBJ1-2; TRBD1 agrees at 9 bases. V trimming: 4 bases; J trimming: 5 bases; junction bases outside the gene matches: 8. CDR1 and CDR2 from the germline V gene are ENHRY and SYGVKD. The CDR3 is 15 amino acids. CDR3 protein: CAISVGGQGLYGYTF. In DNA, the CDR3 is TGTGCCATCAGTGTTGGGGGACAGGGACTGTATGGCTACACCTTC.

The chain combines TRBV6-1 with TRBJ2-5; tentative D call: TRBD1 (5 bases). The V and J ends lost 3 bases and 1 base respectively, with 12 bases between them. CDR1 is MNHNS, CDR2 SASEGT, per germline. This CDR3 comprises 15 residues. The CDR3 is CASSESRDPQETQYF. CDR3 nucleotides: TGTGCCAGCAGTGAGTCCAGGGATCCCCAAGAGACCCAGTACTTC.

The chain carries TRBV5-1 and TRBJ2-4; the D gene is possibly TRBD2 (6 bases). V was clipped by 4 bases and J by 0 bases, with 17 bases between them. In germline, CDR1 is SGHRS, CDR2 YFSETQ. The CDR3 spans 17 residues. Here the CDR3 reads CASSGGNRELAKNIQYF. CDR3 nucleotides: TGCGCCAGCAGCGGCGGGAATAGGGAACTAGCCAAAAACATTCAGTACTTC.

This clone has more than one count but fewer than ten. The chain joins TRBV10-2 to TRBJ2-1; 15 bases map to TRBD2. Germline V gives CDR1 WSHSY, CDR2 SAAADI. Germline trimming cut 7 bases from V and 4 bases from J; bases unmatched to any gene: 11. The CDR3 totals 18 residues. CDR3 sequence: CASIRGGLAGGLYNEQFF. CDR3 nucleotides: TGCGCCAGCATACGGGGGGGACTAGCGGGGGGTCTATACAATGAGCAGTTCTTC.

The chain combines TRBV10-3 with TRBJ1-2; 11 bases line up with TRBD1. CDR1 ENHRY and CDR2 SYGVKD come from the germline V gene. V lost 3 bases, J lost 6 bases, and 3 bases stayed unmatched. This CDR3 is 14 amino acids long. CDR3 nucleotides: TGTGCCATCAGTGAACCGGGACAGGGGGATGGCTACACCTTC. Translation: CAISEPGQGDGYTF.

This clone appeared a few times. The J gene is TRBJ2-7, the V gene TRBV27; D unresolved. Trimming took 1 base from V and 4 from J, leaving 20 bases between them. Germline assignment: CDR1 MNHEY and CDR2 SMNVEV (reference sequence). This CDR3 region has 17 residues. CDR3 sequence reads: CASSLLAVSGPDYEQYF. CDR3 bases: TGTGCCAGCAGTTTATTAGCAGTTTCCGGTCCGGATTACGAGCAGTACTTC.

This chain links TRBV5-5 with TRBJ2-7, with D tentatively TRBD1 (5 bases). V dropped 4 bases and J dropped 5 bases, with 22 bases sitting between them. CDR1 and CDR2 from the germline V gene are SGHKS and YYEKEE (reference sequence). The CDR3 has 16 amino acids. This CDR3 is CASSGRITRTRDEQYF. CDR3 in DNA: TGTGCCAGCAGCGGACGGATCACCCGTACCAGGGACGAGCAGTACTTC.

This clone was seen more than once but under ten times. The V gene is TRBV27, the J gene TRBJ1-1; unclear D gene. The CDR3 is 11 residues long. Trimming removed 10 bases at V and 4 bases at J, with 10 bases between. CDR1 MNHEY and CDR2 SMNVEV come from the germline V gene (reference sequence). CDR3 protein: CATIWATEAFF. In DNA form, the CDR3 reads TGTGCCACCATATGGGCCACTGAAGCTTTCTTT.

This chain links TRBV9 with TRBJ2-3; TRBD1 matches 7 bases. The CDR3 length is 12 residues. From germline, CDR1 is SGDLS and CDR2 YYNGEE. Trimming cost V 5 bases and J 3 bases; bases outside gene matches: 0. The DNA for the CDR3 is TGTGCCAGCAGGGGACAGACAGATACGCAGTATTTT. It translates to CASRGQTDTQYF.

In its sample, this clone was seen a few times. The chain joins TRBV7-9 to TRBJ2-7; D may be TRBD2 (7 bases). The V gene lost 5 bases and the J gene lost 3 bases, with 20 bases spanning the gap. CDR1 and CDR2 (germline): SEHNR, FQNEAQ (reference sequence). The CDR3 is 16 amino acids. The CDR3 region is CASSPLGGPTFYEQYF. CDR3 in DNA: TGTGCCAGCAGCCCCCTGGGGGGGCCCACTTTCTACGAGCAGTACTTC.